Following are 32 T cell receptor beta chains from one sample sequenced in a study of technical replicates of blood from a few donors. Profiled with immunoSEQ multiplex PCR; TCRdb holds only in-frame clones, not every one. The sample yields some 74,000 clones, roughly 92% seen once. Sequencing used T cells isolated from PBMCs. Receptors originate from a human donor in good health.

V gene TRBV7-2 combines with J gene TRBJ2-1, with TRBD1 matching over 9 bases. Losses at the gene ends were 3 bases for V and 7 bases for J; bases not matched to a gene: 7. The CDR3 consists of 15 residues. Germline V gene data show CDR1 as SGHTA and CDR2 as FQGNSA. CDR3 bases: TGTGCCAGCAGCTTTTCTGGGACAGGGTTTAATGAGCAGTTCTTC. This codes for CASSFSGTGFNEQFF.

The chain joins TRBV2 to TRBJ2-7; no clear D gene. The CDR3 covers 14 residues. CDR1 SNHLY and CDR2 FYNNEI come from the germline V gene. Trimming left V 5 bases short and J 5 bases short, with 16 bases between. The CDR3 loop reads CASSPDTGLDEQYF. The DNA for the CDR3 is TGTGCCAGCAGTCCTGATACGGGTCTGGACGAGCAGTACTTC.

CDR3 in DNA: TGTGCCAGCGGAAGGGACAGGGAAAACACCGGGGAGCTGTTTTTT. Translation gives CASGRDRENTGELFF. The chain recombines TRBV28 with TRBJ2-2; TRBD1 matches 9 bases. There are 15 residues in the CDR3. Germline V gives CDR1 MDHEN, CDR2 SYDVKM. The V segment lost 8 bases and the J segment 2 bases; nucleotides outside the gene matches: 6.

V gene TRBV7-2 combines with J gene TRBJ2-5; 10 nucleotides agree with TRBD1. Per germline, CDR1 SGHTA and CDR2 FQGNSA. With V trimmed by 3 bases and J by 2 bases, 3 bases remained unmatched. This CDR3 has 15 residues. This chain's CDR3 is CASSLTGGAQETQYF. The CDR3 DNA sequence: TGTGCCAGCAGCTTGACAGGGGGCGCTCAAGAGACCCAGTACTTC.

The chain uses TRBV6-5 and TRBJ1-1; D is perhaps TRBD1 (5 bases). The V gene's germline CDR1 is MNHEY and CDR2 SVGAGI. V was cut by 4 bases and J by 1 base, with 7 bases left in between. The CDR3 is 13 amino acids. CDR3 DNA: TGTGCCAGCAGTTTAAGGGGGAACACTGAAGCTTTCTTT. It yields the protein CASSLRGNTEAFF.

The V call is TRBV19, the J call TRBJ2-7, with a possible D match to TRBD1 (6 bases). This CDR3 region has 13 residues. In germline, CDR1 is LNHDA, CDR2 SQIVND (reference sequence). Between the trimmed V and J ends, which lost 10 bases and 2 bases, there was a span of 15 bases. The CDR3, as DNA: TGTGCCACCAAGGACAGCCTAGCCTACGAGCAGTACTTC. Translation gives CATKDSLAYEQYF.

For the CDR3, the DNA is TGTGCCAGCATCCCGGAGGCGGGGGATGAGCAGTTCTTC. This codes for CASIPEAGDEQFF. The V and J genes are TRBV5-4 and TRBJ2-1; 7 bases agree with TRBD2. Germline V CDR1 and CDR2: SGHNT, YYREEE (reference sequence). The CDR3 length is 13 residues. The ends lost 6 bases at V and 8 bases at J; junction bases unmatched: 8.

The chain uses TRBV19 and TRBJ1-5; perhaps TRBD1 as D (5 bases). This CDR3 region has 14 residues. Trimming cost V 2 bases and J 4 bases, with 9 bases left between them. Germline V gene lookup returns CDR1 LNHDA and CDR2 SQIVND (reference sequence). The CDR3 here is CASSIPGGNQPQHF. The CDR3 region has the DNA TGTGCCAGTAGTATACCCGGGGGTAATCAGCCCCAGCATTTT.

The chain uses TRBV18 and TRBJ1-2; maybe TRBD1 (6 bases). The germline CDR1 and CDR2 sequences are KGHSH and LQKENI. The CDR3 spans 11 residues. The V end was cut by 4 bases, the J end by 9 bases, with 9 bases between. The chain's CDR3 is CASSQQGRYTF. DNA for the CDR3: TGTGCCAGCTCACAACAGGGCCGCTACACCTTC. Supplemented by reference TRBV18 and TRBJ1-2, the full variable domain reads NAGVMQNPRHLVRRRGQEARLRCSPMKGHSHVYWYRQLPEEGLKFMVYLQKENIIDESGMPKERFSAEFPKEGPSILRIQQVVRGDSAAYFCASSQQGRYTFGSGTRLTVV.

This rearrangement joins TRBV5-6 to TRBJ2-1, with D tentatively TRBD2 (5 bases). The CDR3 contains 13 residues. V lost 7 bases to trimming and J lost 7 bases, with 15 bases between them. Germline V gene data show CDR1 as SGHDT and CDR2 as YYEEEE. CDR3 sequence reads: CASRRIATNEQFF. CDR3 nucleotide sequence: TGTGCCAGCCGAAGGATAGCGACGAATGAGCAGTTCTTC.

The J gene is TRBJ2-7, the V gene TRBV10-3, with 8 nucleotides matching TRBD2. V lost 2 bases, J lost 7 bases, and 7 bases stayed unmatched. This CDR3 comprises 14 residues. Germline-derived CDR1 and CDR2 are ENHRY and SYGVKD. CDR3 nucleotide sequence: TGTGCCATCAGTGAGAGCGGGGGCCCTGGAGAGCAGTACTTC. The encoded protein is CAISESGGPGEQYF.

This clone was detected only once. The rearrangement uses TRBV5-1 and TRBJ2-6; unclear D gene. V shed 0 bases and J shed 0 bases, with 4 bases lying between them. CDR1 is SGHRS and CDR2 is YFSETQ in the germline V gene. The CDR3 spans 15 residues. The CDR3 region is CASSLAVSGANVLTF. CDR3 bases: TGCGCCAGCAGCTTGGCCGTCTCTGGGGCCAACGTCCTGACTTTC.

This clone was seen just once. This rearrangement joins TRBV25-1 to TRBJ2-3; no firm D call. Germline CDR1 reads MGHDK; CDR2 reads SYGVNS. CDR3 size: 13 residues. Deletions cut 8 bases from V and 1 base from J, with 10 bases between. Written as DNA, the CDR3 is TGTGCCAGCTCTTCGGCGGGCACAGATACGCAGTATTTT. The encoded protein is CASSSAGTDTQYF.

The chain uses TRBV10-3 and TRBJ2-1, with TRBD2 identical over 8 bases. CDR1 ENHRY and CDR2 SYGVKD come from the germline V gene. Unmatched junction bases numbered 12, after V lost 4 bases and J lost 7 bases. The CDR3 has 16 amino acids. CDR3 in DNA: TGTGCCATCAGTGGTCCCCAAGCGGGAGTTTTAAATGAGCAGTTCTTC. Protein: CAISGPQAGVLNEQFF.

This rearrangement joins TRBV27 to TRBJ2-1, with TRBD2 matching 8 bases. This CDR3 spans 12 amino acids. The germline CDR1 and CDR2 sequences are MNHEY and SMNVEV (reference sequence). After removal of 10 bases from V and 2 bases from J, the junction contained 1 base not matched to a gene. The CDR3 region is CATGRAYNEQFF. The CDR3 nucleotides are TGTGCCACCGGGAGGGCCTACAATGAGCAGTTCTTC.

The chain recombines TRBV9 with TRBJ2-7, with D perhaps matching TRBD1 (6 bases). Trimming removed 0 bases at V and 2 bases at J, with 12 bases between. From germline, CDR1 is SGDLS and CDR2 YYNGEE. This CDR3 contains 15 residues. The DNA for the CDR3 is TGTGCCAGCAGCGTAGGACAGGCAGGAACCTACGAGCAGTACTTC. This translates into CASSVGQAGTYEQYF.

The chain joins TRBV27 to TRBJ2-7, with 8 bases aligning to TRBD1. J lost 3 bases, V lost 5 bases, and 9 bases had no gene match. The CDR3 has 15 residues. The germline CDR1 and CDR2 sequences are MNHEY and SMNVEV (reference sequence). The CDR3, as DNA: TGTGCCAGCAGTCTCGGGACAGGTTCATACTACGAGCAGTACTTC. This sequence encodes CASSLGTGSYYEQYF.

The chain recombines TRBV9 with TRBJ1-5, with D uncertain. Germline CDR1 is SGDLS and CDR2 is YYNGEE. The length of the CDR3 is 15 residues. The V and J ends lost 1 base and 3 bases respectively, with 11 bases between them. The chain's CDR3 is CASSVYGLSNQPQHF. CDR3 coding DNA: TGTGCCAGCAGCGTATACGGTCTTTCCAATCAGCCCCAGCATTTT.

The chain links TRBV5-1 to TRBJ2-5, with 9 bases lining up with TRBD1. Germline CDR1 reads SGHRS; CDR2 reads YFSETQ. The CDR3 is made up of 15 amino acids. The junction had 8 bases not matched to a gene; V was cut back by 3 bases and J by 5 bases. The CDR3 DNA is TGCGCCAGCAGCTCCGACAGGGGGTATATGGAGACCCAGTACTTC. Protein: CASSSDRGYMETQYF. Complete variable domain (other parts from reference TRBV5-1 and TRBJ2-5): KAGVTQTPRYLIKTRGQQVTLSCSPISGHRSVSWYQQTPGQGLQFLFEYFSETQRNKGNFPGRFSGRQFSNSRSEMNVSTLELGDSALYLCASSSDRGYMETQYFGPGTRLLVL.

The genes are TRBV4-2 and TRBJ2-3; a possible D gene is TRBD1 (5 bases). This CDR3 spans 16 amino acids. In germline, CDR1 is LGHNA, CDR2 YNFKEQ. Trimming shortened V by 0 bases and J by 3 bases, and 13 bases separated the two germline ends. The CDR3 region is CASSQDQGSSTDTQYF. The CDR3 DNA reads TGTGCCAGCAGCCAAGATCAGGGTAGTTCTACAGATACGCAGTATTTT.

The chain is built from TRBV5-6 and TRBJ1-2, with no clear D. Germline V gene data show CDR1 as SGHDT and CDR2 as YYEEEE. The CDR3 runs to 15 residues. V lost 1 base to trimming and J lost 6 bases, with 16 bases between them. The CDR3 DNA reads TGTGCCAGCAGCTTGACCAGGCCCGGCCCTAATGGCTACACCTTC. Translation gives CASSLTRPGPNGYTF.

The chain employs TRBV6-1 and TRBJ2-7, with TRBD2 matching over 7 bases. The CDR3 runs 17 residues. CDR1 and CDR2 from the germline V gene are MNHNS and SASEGT. After removal of 3 bases from V and 4 bases from J, the junction contained 15 bases not matched to a gene. The CDR3 nucleotides read TGTGCCAGCAGTGAGGGTTCGGGTGGCGGGAGAAGGTACGAGCAGTACTTC. The encoded protein is CASSEGSGGGRRYEQYF.

The genes are TRBV30 and TRBJ1-1, with D hard to call. Trimming cost V 3 bases and J 2 bases, with 13 bases left between them. The CDR3 is 14 residues long. Germline V gene sequence: CDR1 GTSNPN, CDR2 SVGIG (reference sequence). This CDR3 reads CAWSSVSFNTEAFF. Written as DNA, the CDR3 is TGTGCCTGGAGCAGTGTCTCCTTTAACACTGAAGCTTTCTTT. The whole variable domain, filled in from reference TRBV30 and TRBJ1-1, reads SQTIHQWPATLVQPVGSPLSLECTVEGTSNPNLYWYRQAAGRGLQLLFYSVGIGQISSEVPQNLSASRPQDRQFILSSKKLLLSDSGFYLCAWSSVSFNTEAFFGQGTRLTVV.

The chain joins TRBV9 to TRBJ2-3; a weak D match, TRBD2 (6 bases). From germline, CDR1 is SGDLS and CDR2 YYNGEE. This CDR3 is 14 amino acids long. The ends were cut back, 3 bases at V and 6 bases at J, with 14 bases in the middle. The CDR3 DNA follows: TGTGCCAGCAGCGAACACCGGGGGTCGGATACGCAGTATTTT. It encodes CASSEHRGSDTQYF. Full variable domain (rest looked up from reference TRBV9 and TRBJ2-3): DSGVTQTPKHLITATGQRVTLRCSPRSGDLSVYWYQQSLDQGLQFLIQYYNGEERAKGNILERFSAQQFPDLHSELNLSSLELGDSALYFCASSEHRGSDTQYFGPGTRLTVL.

The J gene is TRBJ2-1, the V gene TRBV2; 9 bases are shared with TRBD2. The CDR3 has 15 residues. The V gene's germline CDR1 is SNHLY and CDR2 FYNNEI. Germline trimming cut 1 base from V and 8 bases from J; bases unmatched to any gene: 6. This CDR3 reads CASSEGVAGADEQFF. DNA of the CDR3: TGTGCCAGCAGTGAAGGGGTAGCGGGAGCCGATGAGCAGTTCTTC. Based on the CDR3 plus reference TRBV2 and TRBJ2-1, the full variable domain is EPEVTQTPSHQVTQMGQEVILRCVPISNHLYFYWYRQILGQKVEFLVSFYNNEISEKSEIFDDQFSVERPDGSNFTLKIRSTKLEDSAMYFCASSEGVAGADEQFFGPGTRLTVL.

The genes are TRBV6-1 and TRBJ2-1; D may be TRBD2 (5 bases). The V and J ends lost 5 bases and 6 bases respectively, with 17 bases between them. The germline V gene has CDR1 MNHNS and CDR2 SASEGT. This CDR3 is 15 amino acids long. CDR3: CASSLSRDYSNEQFF. In nucleotides, the CDR3 is TGTGCCAGCAGTCTAAGTAGAGACTACTCCAATGAGCAGTTCTTC.

The chain joins TRBV25-1 to TRBJ1-1; D ambiguous. V lost 1 base, J lost 7 bases, and 10 bases lay in between. CDR3 length: 13 residues. From germline, CDR1 is MGHDK and CDR2 SYGVNS. The CDR3 spells CASSELQLGEAFF. The CDR3 bases are TGTGCCAGCAGTGAATTACAGCTTGGTGAAGCTTTCTTT.

V and J are TRBV28 and TRBJ2-6; D not certain. Trimming shortened V by 4 bases and J by 0 bases, and 10 bases separated the two germline ends. The germline V gene has CDR1 MDHEN and CDR2 SYDVKM. The CDR3 runs to 16 residues. The CDR3 coding sequence is TGTGCCAGCAGTTCCCTCCCTAGCTCTGGGGCCAACGTCCTGACTTTC. Its translation is CASSSLPSSGANVLTF.

This clone was observed a handful of times. The rearrangement links TRBV6-5 to TRBJ1-1; no firm D call. The CDR3 runs to 14 residues. Per the germline V gene, CDR1 is MNHEY and CDR2 is SVGAGI. Trimming took 0 bases from V and 1 from J, leaving 6 bases between them. This CDR3 is CASSYSSRNTEAFF. DNA for the CDR3: TGTGCCAGCAGTTACTCGTCCAGGAACACTGAAGCTTTCTTT.

This clone was recorded once. This chain links TRBV1 with TRBJ2-1; the table's D call TRBD2 went unverified against the DNA. TRBV1 is a recognized pseudogene. The CDR3 is made up of 17 amino acids. CDR3 DNA: TGCACCAGCAGCCAAGATCGGACTAGCGGGAGGAACAATGAGCAGTTCTTC. It yields the protein CTSSQDRTSGRNNEQFF.

This chain links TRBV4-3 with TRBJ2-3; a possible D gene is TRBD2 (6 bases). Deletions cut 1 base from V and 2 bases from J, with 13 bases between. The CDR3 runs to 16 residues. Germline lookup yields CDR1 LGHNA and CDR2 YSLEER. CDR3 loop: CASSQGLAVSTDTQYF. CDR3 in DNA: TGCGCCAGCAGCCAAGGGTTAGCGGTCTCCACAGATACGCAGTATTTT.

V usage is TRBV27 and J usage is TRBJ2-2, with D tentatively TRBD1 (5 bases). CDR3 length: 13 residues. CDR1 and CDR2 (germline): MNHEY, SMNVEV (reference sequence). The V gene lost 0 bases and the J gene lost 7 bases, with 6 bases spanning the gap. CDR3 in amino acids: CASSLSGVGELFF. The CDR3 nucleotides read TGTGCCAGCAGTTTATCAGGGGTCGGGGAGCTGTTTTTT.